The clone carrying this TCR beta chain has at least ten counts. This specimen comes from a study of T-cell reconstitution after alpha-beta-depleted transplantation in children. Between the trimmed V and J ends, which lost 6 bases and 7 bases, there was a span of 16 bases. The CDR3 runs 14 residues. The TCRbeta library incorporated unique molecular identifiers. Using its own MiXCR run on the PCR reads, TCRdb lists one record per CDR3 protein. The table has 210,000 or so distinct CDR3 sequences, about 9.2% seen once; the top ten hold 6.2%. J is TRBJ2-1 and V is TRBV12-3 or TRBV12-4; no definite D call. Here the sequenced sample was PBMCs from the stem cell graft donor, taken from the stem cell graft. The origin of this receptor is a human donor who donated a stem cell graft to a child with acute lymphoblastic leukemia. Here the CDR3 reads CASRSRRSWNEQFF. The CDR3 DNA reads TGTGCCAGCAGGTCCAGGCGGTCTTGGAATGAGCAGTTCTTC.